Given below is one TCR beta chain in context. Its specificity is not known. Clones were read by immunoSEQ multiplex PCR, and TCRdb kept only the in-frame ones, dropping some. This sample has fewer than 90,000 clones; around 91% occur once, and the top ten carry approximately 0.4%. These data originate in a study of OX40 agonist ivuxolimab in advanced cancers. Looking at the study overall: An agonistic anti-OX40 (CD134) antibody, ivuxolimab, was used to treat the patients. The group had a mean age of 60 years, ranged from roughly 20 to 79, and was just under 85% male.

Findings and caveats of the study: Normalized T-cell clonal expansion was also low in a subset of nonresponders. Doses of 0.1 to 3.0 mg/kg were accompanied by clonal expansion of CD4+ and CD8+ blood T cells by week 6.

Germline lookup yields CDR1 MNHNY and CDR2 SVGAGI (reference sequence). The CDR3 extends over 13 amino acids. The V gene lost 6 bases and the J gene lost 7 bases, with 10 bases spanning the gap. This chain joins TRBV6-6 and TRBJ1-6, with D hard to call. The sequencing here drew on CD4+ or CD8+ T cells sorted from blood, taken in a trial of the OX40 agonist ivuxolimab. This receptor was identified in an adult with an advanced solid tumor such as melanoma, head and neck, liver or kidney cancer. CDR3 sequence (DNA): TGTGCCAGCAGCCCCGTCAGGAATTCACCCCTCCACTTT. Its translation: CASSPVRNSPLHF.